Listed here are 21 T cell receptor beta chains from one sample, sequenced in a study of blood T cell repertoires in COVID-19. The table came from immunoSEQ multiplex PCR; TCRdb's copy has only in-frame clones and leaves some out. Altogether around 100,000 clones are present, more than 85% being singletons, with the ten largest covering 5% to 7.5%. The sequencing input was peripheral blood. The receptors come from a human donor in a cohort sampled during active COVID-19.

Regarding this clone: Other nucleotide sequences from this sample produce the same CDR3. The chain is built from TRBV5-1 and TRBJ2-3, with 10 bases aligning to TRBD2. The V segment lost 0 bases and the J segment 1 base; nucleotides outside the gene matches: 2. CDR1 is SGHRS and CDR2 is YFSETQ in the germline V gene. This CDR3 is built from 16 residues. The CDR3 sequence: CASSLGLAGGTDTQYF. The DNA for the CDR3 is TGCGCCAGCAGCTTGGGCCTAGCGGGAGGCACAGATACGCAGTATTTT.

This CDR3 reads CASSRSGGGGETQYF. DNA for the CDR3: TGTGCCAGCAGCCGGTCAGGGGGCGGAGGGGAGACCCAGTACTTC. The genes are TRBV6-6 and TRBJ2-5, with 8 bases that match TRBD1. The CDR3 extends over 15 amino acids. Germline loops: CDR1 MNHNY, CDR2 SVGAGI (reference sequence). Losses at the gene ends were 6 bases for V and 5 bases for J; bases not matched to a gene: 11.

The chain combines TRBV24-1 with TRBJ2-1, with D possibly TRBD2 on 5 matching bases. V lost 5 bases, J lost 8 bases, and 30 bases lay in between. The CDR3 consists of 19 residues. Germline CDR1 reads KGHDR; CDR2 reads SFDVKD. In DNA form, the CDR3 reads TGTGCCACCAGTGGCGTAACATCCTCCCAGCGGTTGGGGTGGGATGAGCAGTTCTTC. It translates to CATSGVTSSQRLGWDEQFF.

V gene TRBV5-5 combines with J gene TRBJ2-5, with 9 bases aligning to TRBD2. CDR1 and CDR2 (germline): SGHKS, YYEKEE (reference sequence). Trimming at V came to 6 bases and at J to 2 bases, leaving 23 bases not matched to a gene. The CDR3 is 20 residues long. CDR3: CASKSLSSPILSGGQETQYF. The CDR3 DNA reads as TGTGCCAGCAAGTCTTTATCGTCGCCAATACTCAGCGGGGGGCAAGAGACCCAGTACTTC. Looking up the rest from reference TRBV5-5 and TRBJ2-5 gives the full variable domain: DAGVTQSPTHLIKTRGQQVTLRCSPISGHKSVSWYQQVLGQGPQFIFQYYEKEERGRGNFPDRFSARQFPNYSSELNVNALLLGDSALYLCASKSLSSPILSGGQETQYFGPGTRLLVL.

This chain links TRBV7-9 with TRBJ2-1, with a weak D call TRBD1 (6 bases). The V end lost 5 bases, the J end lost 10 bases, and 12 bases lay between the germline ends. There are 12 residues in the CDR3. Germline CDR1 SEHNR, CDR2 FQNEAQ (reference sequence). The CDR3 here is CASSPTGPEQFF. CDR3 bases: TGTGCCAGCAGCCCCACAGGGCCCGAGCAGTTCTTC.

CDR3 protein: CASSVQEGATYGYTF. The CDR3 DNA reads as TGTGCCAGTAGTGTACAGGAGGGCGCTACTTATGGCTACACCTTC. V usage is TRBV19 and J usage is TRBJ1-2; D possibly corresponds to TRBD1 (5 bases). The CDR3 is 15 amino acids. Germline CDR1 reads LNHDA; CDR2 reads SQIVND (reference sequence). The V gene lost 5 bases and the J gene lost 5 bases, with 18 bases spanning the gap.

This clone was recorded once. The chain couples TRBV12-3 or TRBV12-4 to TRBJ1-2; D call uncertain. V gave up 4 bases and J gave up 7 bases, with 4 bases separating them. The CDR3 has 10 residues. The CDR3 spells CASSSVGYTF. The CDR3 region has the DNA TGTGCCAGCAGTTCGGTTGGCTACACCTTC.

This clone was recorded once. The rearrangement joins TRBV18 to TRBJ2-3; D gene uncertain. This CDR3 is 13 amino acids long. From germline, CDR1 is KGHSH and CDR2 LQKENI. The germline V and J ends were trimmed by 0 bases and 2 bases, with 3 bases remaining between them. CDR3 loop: CASSPPVTDTQYF. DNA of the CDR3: TGTGCCAGCTCACCACCCGTCACAGATACGCAGTATTTT.

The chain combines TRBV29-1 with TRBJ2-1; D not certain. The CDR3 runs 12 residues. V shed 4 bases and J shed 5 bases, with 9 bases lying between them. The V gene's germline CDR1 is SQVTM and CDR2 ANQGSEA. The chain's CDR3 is CSVGLVHNEQFF. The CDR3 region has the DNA TGCAGCGTTGGCCTAGTCCACAATGAGCAGTTCTTC.

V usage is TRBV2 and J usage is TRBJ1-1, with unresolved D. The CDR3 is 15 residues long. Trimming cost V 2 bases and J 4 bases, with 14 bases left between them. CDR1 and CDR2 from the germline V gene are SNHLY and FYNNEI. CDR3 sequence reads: CASSENRGWGTEAFF. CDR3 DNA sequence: TGTGCCAGCAGTGAAAATCGGGGTTGGGGCACTGAAGCTTTCTTT.

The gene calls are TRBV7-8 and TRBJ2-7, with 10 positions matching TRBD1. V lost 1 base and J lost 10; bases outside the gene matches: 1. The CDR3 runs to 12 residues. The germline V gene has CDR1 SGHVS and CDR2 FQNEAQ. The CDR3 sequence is CASSLGTGGQYF. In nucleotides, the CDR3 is TGTGCCAGCAGCTTAGGGACAGGGGGACAGTACTTC.

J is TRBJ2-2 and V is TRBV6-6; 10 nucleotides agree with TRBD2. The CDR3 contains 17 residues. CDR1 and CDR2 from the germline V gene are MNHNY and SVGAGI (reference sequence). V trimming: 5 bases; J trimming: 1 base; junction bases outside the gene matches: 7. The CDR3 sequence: CASSRQRGGQNTGELFF. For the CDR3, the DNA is TGTGCCAGCAGTCGACAGCGGGGGGGCCAGAACACCGGGGAGCTGTTTTTT.

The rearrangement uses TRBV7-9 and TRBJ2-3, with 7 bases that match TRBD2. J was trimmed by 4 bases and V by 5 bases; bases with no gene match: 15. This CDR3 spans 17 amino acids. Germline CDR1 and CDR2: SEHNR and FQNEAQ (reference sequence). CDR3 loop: CASSPGRWGGSADTQYF. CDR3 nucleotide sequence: TGTGCCAGCAGCCCCGGGAGGTGGGGCGGGAGCGCAGATACGCAGTATTTT.

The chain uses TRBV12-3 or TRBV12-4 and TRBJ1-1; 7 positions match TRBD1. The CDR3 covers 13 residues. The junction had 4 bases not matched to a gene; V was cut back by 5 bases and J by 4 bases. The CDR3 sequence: CASSTSGGTEAFF. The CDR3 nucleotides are TGTGCCAGCAGTACCTCAGGGGGCACTGAAGCTTTCTTT.

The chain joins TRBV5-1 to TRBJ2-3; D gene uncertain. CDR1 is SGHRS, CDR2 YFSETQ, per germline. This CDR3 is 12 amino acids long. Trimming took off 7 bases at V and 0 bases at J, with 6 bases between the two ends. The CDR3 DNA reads TGCGCCAGCGGCACAAGCACAGATACGCAGTATTTT. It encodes CASGTSTDTQYF.

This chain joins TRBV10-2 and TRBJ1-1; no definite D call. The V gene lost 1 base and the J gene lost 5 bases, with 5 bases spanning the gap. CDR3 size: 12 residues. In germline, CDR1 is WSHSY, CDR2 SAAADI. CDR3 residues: CASSELLTEAFF. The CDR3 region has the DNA TGCGCCAGCAGTGAGTTATTGACTGAAGCTTTCTTT.

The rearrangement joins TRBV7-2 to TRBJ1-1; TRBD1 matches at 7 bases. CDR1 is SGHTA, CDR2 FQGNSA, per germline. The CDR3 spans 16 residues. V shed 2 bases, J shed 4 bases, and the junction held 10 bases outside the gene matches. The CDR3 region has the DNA TGTGCCAGCAGCTTAAGGCAGGGGGTTGCCAGCACTGAAGCTTTCTTT. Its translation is CASSLRQGVASTEAFF.

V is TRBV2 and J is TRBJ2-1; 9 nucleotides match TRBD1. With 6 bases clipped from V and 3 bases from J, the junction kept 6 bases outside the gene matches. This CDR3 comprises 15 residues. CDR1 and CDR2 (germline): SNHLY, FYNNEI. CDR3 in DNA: TGTGCCAGCAGCCCGGACAGGGGAAGCTACAATGAGCAGTTCTTC. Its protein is CASSPDRGSYNEQFF. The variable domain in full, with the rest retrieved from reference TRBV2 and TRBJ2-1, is EPEVTQTPSHQVTQMGQEVILRCVPISNHLYFYWYRQILGQKVEFLVSFYNNEISEKSEIFDDQFSVERPDGSNFTLKIRSTKLEDSAMYFCASSPDRGSYNEQFFGPGTRLTVL.

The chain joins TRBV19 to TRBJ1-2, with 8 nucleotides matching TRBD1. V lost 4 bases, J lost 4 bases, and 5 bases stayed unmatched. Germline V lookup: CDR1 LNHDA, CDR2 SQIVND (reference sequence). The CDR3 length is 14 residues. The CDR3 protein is CASSKAGGAYGYTF. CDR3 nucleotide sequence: TGTGCCAGTAGTAAGGCAGGGGGCGCCTATGGCTACACCTTC.

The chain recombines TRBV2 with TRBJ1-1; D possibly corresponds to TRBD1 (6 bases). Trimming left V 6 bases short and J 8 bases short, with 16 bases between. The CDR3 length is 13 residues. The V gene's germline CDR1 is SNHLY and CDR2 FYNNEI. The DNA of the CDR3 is TGTGCCAGCAGGGACAGACCTGGCATCGAAGCTTTCTTT. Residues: CASRDRPGIEAFF.

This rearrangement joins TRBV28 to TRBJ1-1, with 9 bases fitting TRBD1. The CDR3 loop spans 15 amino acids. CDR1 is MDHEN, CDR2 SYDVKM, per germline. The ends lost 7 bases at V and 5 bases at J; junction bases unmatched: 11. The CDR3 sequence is CASILPGTGITEAFF. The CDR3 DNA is TGTGCCAGCATCCTTCCCGGGACAGGGATTACTGAAGCTTTCTTT.